These T cell receptor beta chains were read from a single sample in a study of T cell changes during pregnancy in multiple sclerosis. The repertoire was sequenced with immunoSEQ multiplex PCR; TCRdb's copy has only in-frame clones and lacks some. The sample contains around 80,000 clones, just over 90% of which appear only once. Sequencing used peripheral blood, obtained before pregnancy. The receptors here all came from a female donor with multiple sclerosis, enrolled in a pregnancy study. The CDR3 runs from the conserved cysteine through the conserved F or W. The D gene is left open where the match is weak. The size entry is marked missing in some rows and otherwise reads once, few, many or a size class.

clone_size	d_call	v_call	j_call	cdr3_aa	cdr3_nt
NA	TRBD2	TRBV4-2	TRBJ2-3	CASSQVLMRGGRTDTQYF	TGTGCCAGCAGCCAAGTTTTGATGCGGGGGGGCCGCACAGATACGCAGTATTTT
once	TRBD2	TRBV9	TRBJ2-3	CASSVALGLAEDTQYF	TGTGCCAGCAGCGTAGCTCTCGGGCTAGCGGAGGATACGCAGTATTTT
NA	TRBD1	TRBV13	TRBJ1-4	CASSFQTDRGEKLFF	TGTGCCAGCAGCTTTCAAACGGACAGGGGGGAAAAACTGTTTTTT
NA	NA	TRBV7-2	TRBJ2-2	CASSPQGGVGELFF	TGTGCCAGCAGCCCCCAGGGCGGGGTTGGGGAGCTGTTTTTT
NA	NA	TRBV4-1	TRBJ2-3	CASSQEVGDTQYF	TGCGCCAGCAGCCAAGAGGTCGGAGATACGCAGTATTTT
NA	TRBD1	TRBV7-8	TRBJ1-2	CASSLARWAGGKDYGYTF	TGTGCCAGCAGCTTAGCGCGATGGGCAGGGGGCAAGGACTATGGCTACACCTTC
NA	NA	TRBV21-1	TRBJ1-5	CASSKPREPHSNQPQHF	TGTGCCAGCAGCAAACCCCGCGAACCCCATAGCAATCAGCCCCAGCATTTT
NA	NA	TRBV7-6	TRBJ2-1	CASSLGSSYNEQFF	TGTGCCAGCAGCTTAGGTAGCTCCTACAATGAGCAGTTCTTC
NA	NA	TRBV10-1	TRBJ2-5	CASSDGLRRGQETQYF	TGCGCCAGCAGTGACGGGCTGCGGCGGGGCCAAGAGACCCAGTACTTC
NA	NA	TRBV4-2	TRBJ2-7	CASSQDDTLLDF	TGTGCCAGCAGCCAAGATGACACCTTGCTCGACTTC
NA	NA	TRBV6-5	TRBJ2-7	CASSPSPPSGYEQYF	TGTGCCAGCAGTCCTTCGCCCCCCTCGGGCTACGAGCAGTACTTC
NA	TRBD1	TRBV11-3	TRBJ2-2	CASSFSTGTGNTGELFF	TGTGCCAGCAGCTTCTCCACCGGGACAGGGAACACCGGGGAGCTGTTTTTT
NA	TRBD1	TRBV7-3	TRBJ2-6	CASSPSTGARGANVLTF	TGTGCCAGCAGCCCCTCGACAGGGGCGAGGGGGGCCAACGTCCTGACTTTC
NA	NA	TRBV9	TRBJ1-1	CASSSPPFVSVPEAFF	TGTGCCAGCAGCTCCCCCCCGTTTGTCTCGGTCCCTGAAGCTTTCTTT
once	NA	TRBV4-1	TRBJ1-3	CASSQGGLGNTIYF	TGCGCCAGCAGCCAGGGCGGACTTGGAAACACCATATATTTT
NA	NA	TRBV5-6	TRBJ2-3	CASSLGASADTQYF	TGTGCCAGCAGCTTGGGTGCGAGTGCAGATACGCAGTATTTT
NA	TRBD2	TRBV27	TRBJ2-2	CASSLLAGVTGELFF	TGTGCCAGCAGTTTACTAGCGGGGGTGACCGGGGAGCTGTTTTTT
NA	TRBD2	TRBV7-6	TRBJ2-1	CASSRERGHNNEQFF	TGTGCCAGCAGCCGCGAGCGGGGGCACAACAATGAGCAGTTCTTC
NA	TRBD1	TRBV6-5	TRBJ2-7	CASSGQGTSYEQYF	TGTGCCAGCAGCGGACAGGGGACGAGTTACGAGCAGTACTTC
NA	TRBD1	TRBV5-1	TRBJ2-1	CASNYGTGYNEQFF	TGCGCCAGCAACTACGGGACAGGTTACAATGAGCAGTTCTTC
NA	NA	TRBV18	TRBJ1-1	CASSPLVSNTEAFF	TGTGCCAGCTCACCCTTAGTCTCAAACACTGAAGCTTTCTTT
NA	TRBD1	TRBV27	TRBJ1-6	CASSLGTGKNSPLHF	TGTGCCAGCAGTCTTGGGACAGGGAAGAATTCACCCCTCCACTTT
NA	NA	TRBV13	TRBJ2-7	CASSRGTAYEQYF	TGTGCCAGCAGCCGCGGGACAGCCTACGAGCAGTACTTC
NA	TRBD2	TRBV6-6	TRBJ2-5	CASTFSGGEGETQYF	TGTGCCAGCACTTTTAGCGGGGGGGAAGGAGAGACCCAGTACTTC
NA	TRBD2	TRBV14	TRBJ2-1	CASSQDAGLAGGPPYNEQFF	TGTGCCAGCAGCCAAGACGCTGGACTAGCGGGGGGGCCACCCTACAATGAGCAGTTCTTC
NA	NA	TRBV11-2	TRBJ1-2	CASSPYPGGDYTF	TGTGCCAGCAGCCCATACCCGGGGGGCGACTACACCTTC
NA	NA	TRBV14	TRBJ2-5	CASTPTGGLETQYF	TGTGCCAGCACTCCAACGGGGGGCCTAGAGACCCAGTACTTC
NA	TRBD1	TRBV30	TRBJ1-4	CAWSRDRGREKLFF	TGTGCCTGGTCACGAGACAGGGGACGGGAAAAACTGTTTTTT
once	NA	TRBV6-5	TRBJ1-2	CASSYAGGQGYTF	TGTGCCAGCAGTTACGCGGGGGGCCAGGGCTACACCTTC
NA	TRBD1	TRBV11-2	TRBJ1-2	CASSQPGTDYGYTF	TGTGCCAGCAGCCAACCCGGGACAGACTATGGCTACACCTTC
NA	TRBD1	TRBV5-1	TRBJ1-1	CASSLGPGGLNTEAFF	TGCGCCAGCAGCTTGGGGCCAGGGGGCTTGAACACTGAAGCTTTCTTT
once	NA	TRBV19	TRBJ1-1	CASSLGAAMNTEAFF	TGTGCCAGCTCCCTAGGGGCGGCCATGAACACTGAAGCTTTCTTT
NA	TRBD1	TRBV5-5	TRBJ1-2	CASSQWTGQGGYTF	TGTGCCAGCAGCCAATGGACAGGCCAAGGCGGCTACACCTTC
NA	NA	TRBV5-1	TRBJ2-7	CASSSLPSFRGDEQYF	TGCGCCAGCAGCTCACTTCCTAGCTTTCGCGGGGACGAGCAGTACTTC
NA	NA	TRBV27	TRBJ2-6	CASSFRSGANVLTF	TGTGCCAGCAGTTTCCGCTCTGGGGCCAACGTCCTGACTTTC
once	NA	TRBV6-5	TRBJ2-1	CASSYLQGGYLHEQFF	TGTGCCAGCAGTTACCTACAGGGCGGGTACTTACATGAGCAGTTCTTC
NA	NA	TRBV7-2	TRBJ2-2	CASSRGRYTGELFF	TGTGCCAGCAGCCGCGGCCGTTACACCGGGGAGCTGTTTTTT
NA	NA	TRBV7-9	TRBJ2-1	CATDGDFAAVRYNEQFF	TGTGCCACCGACGGGGACTTTGCCGCGGTGAGGTACAATGAGCAGTTCTTC
NA	NA	TRBV11-2	TRBJ2-7	CASSRDTSYEQYF	TGTGCCAGCAGCCGAGACACCTCCTACGAGCAGTACTTC
NA	NA	TRBV7-3	TRBJ2-3	CASSSSTDTQYF	TGTGCCAGCAGTAGTTCGACAGATACGCAGTATTTT
NA	NA	TRBV12-5	TRBJ1-1	CASGLGSGSEAFF	TGTGCTAGTGGTTTGGGTTCCGGGTCTGAAGCTTTCTTT
NA	NA	TRBV6-5	TRBJ2-5	CASTKGGQQETQYF	TGTGCCAGCACCAAGGGGGGGCAACAAGAGACCCAGTACTTC
NA	NA	TRBV4-1	TRBJ2-7	CASSQQGGEQYF	TGCGCCAGCAGCCAACAGGGGGGCGAGCAGTACTTC
NA	TRBD1	TRBV29-1	TRBJ2-2	CSVDVTGVSGELFF	TGCAGCGTTGACGTGACAGGGGTGTCCGGGGAGCTGTTTTTT
NA	TRBD1	TRBV7-9	TRBJ1-2	CASSLALRQGKSYGYTF	TGTGCCAGCAGTTTAGCCCTTAGACAGGGTAAATCATATGGCTACACCTTC
NA	NA	TRBV5-1	TRBJ2-7	CASSAVGGHLEQYF	TGCGCCAGCAGCGCAGTTGGGGGCCATCTGGAGCAGTACTTC
NA	NA	TRBV6-5	TRBJ2-1	CASRSLKPYEQFF	TGTGCCAGCAGAAGTTTAAAGCCCTATGAGCAGTTCTTC
once	TRBD1	TRBV6-1	TRBJ1-6	CASSTHRDSNSPLHF	TGTGCCAGCTCCACGCATAGGGACAGTAATTCACCCCTCCACTTT
once	NA	TRBV19	TRBJ2-3	CASSRDSAGADTQYF	TGTGCCAGTAGCCGTGACTCTGCGGGCGCAGATACGCAGTATTTT
NA	NA	TRBV5-4	TRBJ2-7	CASSLGTATYEQYF	TGTGCCAGCAGCTTGGGGACAGCTACCTACGAGCAGTACTTC
NA	TRBD2	TRBV7-9	TRBJ2-2	CASSTDGGGDSGELFF	TGTGCCAGCAGCACCGACGGGGGAGGGGACTCCGGGGAGCTGTTTTTT
NA	NA	TRBV2	TRBJ1-1	CASSETGLDTEAFF	TGTGCCAGCAGTGAAACAGGGCTGGACACTGAAGCTTTCTTT